The next 10 T cell receptor beta chains were all read from a single sample in a study of T cell changes during pregnancy in multiple sclerosis. Clones were sequenced by immunoSEQ multiplex PCR, and TCRdb holds only the in-frame ones, with some missing. The table records around 100,000 clones, approximately 94% of them present only once. Sequencing was performed on peripheral blood, taken before pregnancy. The receptors were gathered from a female donor with multiple sclerosis, enrolled in a pregnancy study.

This rearrangement joins TRBV4-1 to TRBJ2-5, with D possibly being TRBD1 (7 bases). This CDR3 is 15 amino acids long. Germline CDR1 MGHRA, CDR2 YSYEKL. The germline V and J ends were trimmed by 0 bases and 5 bases, with 13 bases remaining between them. Written as DNA, the CDR3 is TGCGCCAGCAGCCAAGACAGGGGGGTAACGGAGACCCAGTACTTC. It specifies CASSQDRGVTETQYF.

The chain couples TRBV9 to TRBJ1-1; D might be TRBD1 (6 bases). V dropped 3 bases and J dropped 1 base, with 13 bases sitting between them. The germline V gene encodes CDR1 SGDLS and CDR2 YYNGEE. This CDR3 is 15 amino acids long. The CDR3 sequence is CASSGGTGKNTEAFF. The CDR3 DNA reads as TGTGCCAGCAGCGGGGGAACAGGGAAGAACACTGAAGCTTTCTTT. The variable domain in full, completed from reference TRBV9 and TRBJ1-1, reads DSGVTQTPKHLITATGQRVTLRCSPRSGDLSVYWYQQSLDQGLQFLIQYYNGEERAKGNILERFSAQQFPDLHSELNLSSLELGDSALYFCASSGGTGKNTEAFFGQGTRLTVV.

In nucleotides, the CDR3 is TGTGCCAGCAGTCCCTGGGACAGGGGATTTACAGATACGCAGTATTTT. This sequence encodes CASSPWDRGFTDTQYF. The V call is TRBV28, the J call TRBJ2-3; 10 nucleotides align to TRBD1. CDR1 is MDHEN, CDR2 SYDVKM, per germline. V gave up 5 bases and J gave up 3 bases; unmatched junction bases: 8. The CDR3 covers 16 residues.

J is TRBJ2-3 and V is TRBV5-5, with TRBD1 matching 10 bases. Germline loops: CDR1 SGHKS, CDR2 YYEKEE (reference sequence). V was pared by 1 base and J by 5 bases, with 7 bases of the junction left unmatched. The length of the CDR3 is 16 residues. CDR3 loop: CASSLRGTGERDTQYF. In DNA form, the CDR3 reads TGTGCCAGCAGCTTGCGGGGGACAGGGGAGAGAGATACGCAGTATTTT.

J is TRBJ2-1 and V is TRBV5-1, with 8 nucleotides matching TRBD1. Germline assignment: CDR1 SGHRS and CDR2 YFSETQ. The CDR3 loop spans 16 amino acids. V lost 4 bases to trimming and J lost 8 bases; unmatched junction nucleotides: 14. CDR3 DNA: TGCGCCAGCAGCCTACGGACAGGGAGCCCGGTGGATGAGCAGTTCTTC. This translates into CASSLRTGSPVDEQFF.

The V gene is TRBV29-1, the J gene TRBJ1-2; the D gene is possibly TRBD1 (5 bases). Per the germline V gene, CDR1 is SQVTM and CDR2 is ANQGSEA. Trimming stripped 0 bases from V and 7 bases from J, with 15 bases between. This CDR3 is built from 14 residues. The CDR3 reads CSVEDRGTLGGYTF. The DNA for the CDR3 is TGCAGCGTTGAAGATCGCGGGACCCTGGGTGGCTACACCTTC.

The gene calls are TRBV2 and TRBJ1-3; no clear D gene. With 5 bases removed from V and 8 bases from J, the gap between germline ends came to 13 bases. This CDR3 comprises 13 residues. Germline V gives CDR1 SNHLY, CDR2 FYNNEI. Here the CDR3 DNA reads TGTGCCAGCAGTCTCGCGGGTCGAGACACCATATATTTT. Protein product: CASSLAGRDTIYF. The complete variable domain, with remaining parts taken from reference TRBV2 and TRBJ1-3, reads EPEVTQTPSHQVTQMGQEVILRCVPISNHLYFYWYRQILGQKVEFLVSFYNNEISEKSEIFDDQFSVERPDGSNFTLKIRSTKLEDSAMYFCASSLAGRDTIYFGEGSWLTVV.

The CDR3 nucleotides are TGTGCCAGTAGTATAGAAAGCGGGAGTACCTACGAGCAGTACTTC. This gives the protein CASSIESGSTYEQYF. V usage is TRBV19 and J usage is TRBJ2-7, with 8 bases lining up with TRBD2. The V gene end was trimmed by 0 bases and the J gene end by 2 bases; junction bases not matched to a gene: 3. From germline, CDR1 is LNHDA and CDR2 SQIVND (reference sequence). The CDR3 sequence is 15 residues long.

The genes are TRBV2 and TRBJ1-4; TRBD1 might be the D (6 bases). The CDR3 consists of 14 residues. Per germline, CDR1 SNHLY and CDR2 FYNNEI. V lost 7 bases and J 2 bases, leaving 11 bases between the germline ends. CDR3 in amino acids: CASIQGPTNEKLFF. In DNA form, the CDR3 reads TGTGCCAGCATACAGGGTCCTACTAATGAAAAACTGTTTTTT.

The genes are TRBV19 and TRBJ1-1, with 8 nucleotides matching TRBD1. V trimming: 3 bases; J trimming: 7 bases; junction bases outside the gene matches: 10. CDR3 length equals 15 residues. The germline CDR1 and CDR2 sequences are LNHDA and SQIVND (reference sequence). The CDR3 DNA reads as TGTGCCAGTAGTATTTCCGGGACAGGTATCAGTGAAGCTTTCTTT. Translating it yields CASSISGTGISEAFF.